Here is one TCR beta chain with its context. This specimen comes from a study of blood T cell repertoires in COVID-19. In the study overall: Donors in the United States, Italy and Spain gave samples during acute or convalescent COVID-19.

Clinical histories supplied by participants themselves formed the basis of cohort assignment. Before being deemed recovered, Cohort 3 donors had two negative PCRs, clearance, or symptom resolution. Trimming pared 2 bases from V and 0 bases from J, leaving 20 bases between. Germline CDR1 and CDR2: MDHEN and SYDVKM. This CDR3 has 18 amino acids. Original data processing: From reference gene primer amplification, estimates of nucleated cell counts were derived. The assay was immunoSEQ multiplex PCR, and TCRdb's table has in-frame clones only and misses some. V, J and clone size were drawn from that table, and D and trimming were deduced from the DNA. Of 150,000 to 200,000 clones listed, around 91% are singletons.

The sequence came from a woman aged 18-35 years who had recovered from COVID-19. The chain employs TRBV28 and TRBJ2-7, with D possibly being TRBD1 (7 bases). The sample comprised PBMCs or T cells enriched from blood (not recorded which). DNA for the CDR3: TGTGCCAGCAGTTTAAATAGGGGGCGGGCTAGCGTCTCCTACGAGCAGTACTTC. This codes for CASSLNRGRASVSYEQYF.